This TCR beta chain is drawn from a study of response to subunit inactivated influenza vaccine. The study, taken as a whole, reports: Each seasonal influenza vaccination, the authors suggested, recruits few new T cells.

This clonotype was counted only a few times. Antigen specificity is unknown. TCRdb redid the calling of the RT-PCR reads with MiXCR, one entry per CDR3 protein. The sample holds 500,000 to 600,000 distinct CDR3 sequences, 15% to 20% seen once. The CDR3 is 15 amino acids. V shed 4 bases and J 0 bases; nucleotides not matched to a gene: 5. The germline gives CDR1 DFQATT, CDR2 SNEGSKA (reference sequence). This sequence joins TRBV20-1 and TRBJ2-3; the match to TRBD2 covers 9 bases. This sequence originates from a man between 45 and 75 years old who received an inactivated influenza vaccine. The material was CD4+ T cells sorted from PBMCs, obtained about 23 months after vaccination. CDR3 sequence: CSATRLAASTDTQYF. CDR3 nucleotides: TGCAGTGCTACCCGACTAGCGGCTAGCACAGATACGCAGTATTTT.